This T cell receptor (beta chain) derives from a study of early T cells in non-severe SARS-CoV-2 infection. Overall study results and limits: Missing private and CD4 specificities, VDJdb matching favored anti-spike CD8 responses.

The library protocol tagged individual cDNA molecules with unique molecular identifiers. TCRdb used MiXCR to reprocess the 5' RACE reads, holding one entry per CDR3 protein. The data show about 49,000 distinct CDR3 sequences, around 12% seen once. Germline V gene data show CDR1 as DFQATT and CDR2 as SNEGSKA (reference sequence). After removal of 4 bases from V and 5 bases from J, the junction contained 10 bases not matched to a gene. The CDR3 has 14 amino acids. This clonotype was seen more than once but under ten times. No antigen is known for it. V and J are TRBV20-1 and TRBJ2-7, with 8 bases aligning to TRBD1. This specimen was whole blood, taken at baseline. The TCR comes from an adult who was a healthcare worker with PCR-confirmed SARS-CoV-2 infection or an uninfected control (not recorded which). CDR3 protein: CSANSYRGRNEQYF. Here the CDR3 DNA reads TGCAGTGCTAACTCATACAGGGGGAGGAACGAGCAGTACTTC.